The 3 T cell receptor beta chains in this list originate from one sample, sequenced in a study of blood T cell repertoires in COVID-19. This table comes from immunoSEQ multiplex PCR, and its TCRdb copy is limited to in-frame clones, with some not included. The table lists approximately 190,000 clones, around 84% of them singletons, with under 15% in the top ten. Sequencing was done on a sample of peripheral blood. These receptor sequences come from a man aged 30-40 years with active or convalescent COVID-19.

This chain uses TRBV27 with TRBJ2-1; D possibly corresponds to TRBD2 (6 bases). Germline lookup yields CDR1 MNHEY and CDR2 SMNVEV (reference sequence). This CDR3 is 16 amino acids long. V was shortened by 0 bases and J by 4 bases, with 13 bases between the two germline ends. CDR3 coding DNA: TGTGCCAGCAGTTTATCGTCCAGCGGGCGTTACAATGAGCAGTTCTTC. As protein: CASSLSSSGRYNEQFF.

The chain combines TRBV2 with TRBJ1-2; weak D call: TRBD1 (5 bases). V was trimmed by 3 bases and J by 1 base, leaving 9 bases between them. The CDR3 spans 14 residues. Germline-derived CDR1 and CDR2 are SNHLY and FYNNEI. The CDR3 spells CASSDRARNYGYTF. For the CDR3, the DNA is TGTGCCAGCAGTGACAGGGCGCGTAACTATGGCTACACCTTC.

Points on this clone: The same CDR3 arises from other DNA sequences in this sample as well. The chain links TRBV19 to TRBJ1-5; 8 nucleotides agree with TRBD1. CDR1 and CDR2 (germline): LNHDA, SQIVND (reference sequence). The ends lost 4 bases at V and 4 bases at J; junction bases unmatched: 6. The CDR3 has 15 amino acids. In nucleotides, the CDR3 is TGTGCCAGTAGTACCGACAGGGGAGGAAATCAGCCCCAGCATTTT. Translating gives CASSTDRGGNQPQHF.